The 13 T cell receptor beta chains reported below all come from one sample, sequenced in a study of blood T cell repertoires in COVID-19. TCRdb's copy holds only in-frame clones and misses some; the assay was immunoSEQ multiplex PCR. The table includes more than 75,000 clones, around 80% detected once. The specimen was peripheral blood. The receptors here all came from a man in his sixties with acute or convalescent COVID-19.

This clone was counted once. The chain has TRBV2 and TRBJ1-5; D unclear. Germline V lookup: CDR1 SNHLY, CDR2 FYNNEI. V lost 6 bases, J lost 5 bases, and 11 bases lay in between. The CDR3 extends over 13 amino acids. CDR3 loop: CASRGSWDQPQHF. The CDR3 coding sequence is TGTGCCAGCAGGGGCTCCTGGGATCAGCCCCAGCATTTT.

The chain carries TRBV18 and TRBJ2-7; 9 bases are a match to TRBD1. Unmatched junction bases numbered 6, after V lost 3 bases and J lost 3 bases. CDR3 length: 15 amino acids. Germline V gene data show CDR1 as KGHSH and CDR2 as LQKENI. The CDR3 protein is CASSPRTGEYYEQYF. The CDR3 DNA reads TGTGCCAGCTCACCGCGGACAGGGGAATACTACGAGCAGTACTTC.

This clone has a single count. The chain recombines TRBV7-9 with TRBJ1-1; D call uncertain. There are 15 residues in the CDR3. V lost 0 bases, J lost 8 bases, and 16 bases lay in between. The germline gives CDR1 SEHNR, CDR2 FQNEAQ (reference sequence). The DNA for the CDR3 is TGTGCCAGCAGCTTAGCGTCCGGAATCGGCAGGGAAGCTTTCTTT. The encoded protein is CASSLASGIGREAFF.

The chain has TRBV27 and TRBJ1-1; D is ambiguous. This CDR3 has 14 residues. V lost 4 bases and J 0 bases, leaving 9 bases between the germline ends. CDR1 is MNHEY, CDR2 SMNVEV, per germline (reference sequence). The CDR3 nucleotides read TGTGCCAGCAGTTCCCCGGGGTTGAACACTGAAGCTTTCTTT. It is translated as CASSSPGLNTEAFF.

This chain links TRBV7-2 with TRBJ2-3; D remains ambiguous. Trimming removed 5 bases from V and 1 base from J, with 7 bases in between. This CDR3 comprises 13 residues. Germline V gene data show CDR1 as SGHTA and CDR2 as FQGNSA. The CDR3 sequence: CASSASGTDTQYF. The CDR3 region has the DNA TGTGCCAGCAGCGCATCGGGCACAGATACGCAGTATTTT. The full variable domain, rest sourced from reference TRBV7-2 and TRBJ2-3, is GAGVSQSPSNKVTEKGKDVELRCDPISGHTALYWYRQSLGQGLEFLIYFQGNSAPDKSGLPSDRFSAERTGGSVSTLTIQRTQQEDSAVYLCASSASGTDTQYFGPGTRLTVL.

The chain recombines TRBV7-9 with TRBJ1-3; 7 bases agree with TRBD1. This CDR3 has 15 residues. CDR1 is SEHNR, CDR2 FQNEAQ, per germline (reference sequence). Unmatched junction bases numbered 4, after V lost 5 bases and J lost 0 bases. The CDR3 reads CASSDAGGSGNTIYF. The DNA of the CDR3 is TGTGCCAGCAGCGATGCAGGGGGCTCTGGAAACACCATATATTTT.

The chain has TRBV21-1 and TRBJ1-5; TRBD1 is the table's D call, not checked against the DNA. TRBV21-1 is assigned pseudogene status. CDR3 length equals 19 residues. CDR3 protein: CASRELSGPRGDSNQPQHF. CDR3 nucleotides: TGTGCCAGCAGAGAATTATCCGGGCCCAGGGGGGATAGCAATCAGCCCCAGCATTTT.

The chain links TRBV6-6 to TRBJ2-7; the D is unclear. This CDR3 comprises 14 residues. V was shortened by 1 base and J by 0 bases, with 7 bases between the two germline ends. The germline CDR1 and CDR2 sequences are MNHNY and SVGAGI (reference sequence). The CDR3 nucleotides read TGTGCCAGCAGTTACTTCAGTGACTCCTACGAGCAGTACTTC. As protein: CASSYFSDSYEQYF.

This clone was counted once. The chain employs TRBV5-4 and TRBJ2-2; 7 bases are a match to TRBD1. Germline CDR1 and CDR2: SGHNT and YYREEE (reference sequence). V gave up 1 base and J gave up 4 bases; unmatched junction bases: 4. CDR3 length: 15 amino acids. The CDR3 spells CASSLKGAGTGELFF. Here the CDR3 DNA reads TGTGCCAGCAGCTTGAAGGGGGCCGGCACCGGGGAGCTGTTTTTT.

This chain links TRBV13 with TRBJ2-2; 10 positions agree with TRBD2. The trim removed 2 bases at V and 6 bases at J, leaving 9 bases unmatched. The germline CDR1 and CDR2 sequences are PRHDT and FYEKMQ (reference sequence). There are 17 residues in the CDR3. The CDR3, as DNA: TGTGCCAGCAGCTTACTTCCAGCGGGGGGGTCATCCGGGGAGCTGTTTTTT. Translated, it gives CASSLLPAGGSSGELFF.

V and J are TRBV4-1 and TRBJ1-4; the D is unclear. The CDR3 is made up of 14 amino acids. Per germline, CDR1 MGHRA and CDR2 YSYEKL. V lost 4 bases and J 8 bases, leaving 14 bases between the germline ends. Here the CDR3 DNA reads TGCGCCAGCAGCCGGACTGAGCTAAGGGAAAAACTGTTTTTT. It codes for CASSRTELREKLFF.

The gene calls are TRBV18 and TRBJ1-1; D is possibly TRBD1 (5 bases). Germline CDR1 reads KGHSH; CDR2 reads LQKENI. Trimming left V 6 bases short and J 2 bases short, with 13 bases between. This CDR3 comprises 14 residues. In nucleotides, the CDR3 is TGTGCCAGCTCCCAGCAGGGTCAAAACACTGAAGCTTTCTTT. Protein product: CASSQQGQNTEAFF.

This sequence joins TRBV5-4 and TRBJ1-2; 10 bases fit TRBD1. The CDR3 has 15 amino acids. The V segment lost 3 bases and the J segment 8 bases; nucleotides outside the gene matches: 10. The V gene's germline CDR1 is SGHNT and CDR2 YYREEE (reference sequence). Here the CDR3 DNA reads TGTGCCAGCAGCTCTCCGGGACAGGGGCTTCGGGGCTACACCTTC. As protein: CASSSPGQGLRGYTF.